A single sample is the source of the 15 T cell receptor beta chains below, sequenced in a study of blood T cell repertoires in COVID-19. Repertoires were generated with immunoSEQ multiplex PCR, while TCRdb's copy carries only in-frame clones and drops some. The sample yields 110,000 or so clones, 75% to 90% seen once. The source material was peripheral blood. These receptor sequences come from a woman in her 50s with acute or convalescent COVID-19.

The chain employs TRBV2 and TRBJ1-5; possibly TRBD1 for D (5 bases). Trimming took off 6 bases at V and 0 bases at J, with 9 bases between the two ends. Germline V CDR1 and CDR2: SNHLY, FYNNEI. The CDR3 spans 14 residues. CDR3 coding DNA: TGTGCCAGCAGCGACAGTTATAGCAATCAGCCCCAGCATTTT. Its translation is CASSDSYSNQPQHF.

The V and J genes are TRBV16 and TRBJ2-7; the D gene is possibly TRBD1 (6 bases). Germline V gives CDR1 KGHSY, CDR2 FQNENV. The V end was cut by 1 base, the J end by 4 bases, with 11 bases between. CDR3 length: 14 residues. CDR3 nucleotide sequence: TGTGCCAGCAGCCAATATGGGACACTATACGAGCAGTACTTC. Its translation: CASSQYGTLYEQYF.

The gene calls are TRBV28 and TRBJ1-1; 10 positions match TRBD1. V lost 6 bases, J lost 5 bases, and 9 bases stayed unmatched. The CDR3 length is 15 residues. Per the germline V gene, CDR1 is MDHEN and CDR2 is SYDVKM. The CDR3 protein is CASRGTGARLTEAFF. The DNA for the CDR3 is TGTGCCAGCAGGGGGACAGGGGCCCGACTAACTGAAGCTTTCTTT.

The chain links TRBV30 to TRBJ2-7, with a possible D match to TRBD2 (5 bases). CDR3 size: 12 residues. V lost 2 bases to trimming and J lost 7 bases, with 12 bases between them. Germline loops: CDR1 GTSNPN, CDR2 SVGIG (reference sequence). For the CDR3, the DNA is TGTGCCTGGAGTCCGGCCCCGGGGGAGCAGTACTTC. It encodes CAWSPAPGEQYF.

J is TRBJ2-1 and V is TRBV27; D unresolved. Trimming stripped 3 bases from V and 8 bases from J, with 17 bases between. The V gene's germline CDR1 is MNHEY and CDR2 SMNVEV (reference sequence). This CDR3 is 15 amino acids long. The CDR3: CASSFGATGTYEQFF. CDR3 bases: TGTGCCAGCAGTTTCGGAGCCACCGGAACCTATGAGCAGTTCTTC.

V and J are TRBV30 and TRBJ1-5, with a weak D call TRBD1 (6 bases). The CDR3 runs 13 residues. Germline CDR1 and CDR2: GTSNPN and SVGIG (reference sequence). The germline V and J ends were trimmed by 4 bases and 6 bases, with 13 bases remaining between them. The CDR3 coding sequence is TGTGCCTGGAAGGGGGGGCAGGGTCAGCCCCAGCATTTT. It encodes CAWKGGQGQPQHF.

This chain connects TRBV2 to TRBJ1-2, with D possibly TRBD1 on 5 matching bases. This CDR3 comprises 15 residues. The V gene lost 4 bases and the J gene lost 8 bases, with 20 bases spanning the gap. Germline CDR1 and CDR2: SNHLY and FYNNEI. CDR3 coding DNA: TGTGCCAGCAGTGTGATCCCCAGGGAAGCCGCGGGCTACACCTTC. Translation gives CASSVIPREAAGYTF.

The chain recombines TRBV7-9 with TRBJ2-5; a weak D match, TRBD1 (5 bases). V lost 3 bases, J lost 2 bases, and 7 bases lay in between. This CDR3 has 13 residues. Germline CDR1 reads SEHNR; CDR2 reads FQNEAQ (reference sequence). The DNA for the CDR3 is TGTGCCAGCAGCTTTGGGGCTCAAGAGACCCAGTACTTC. Translation: CASSFGAQETQYF.

This chain links TRBV2 with TRBJ1-4; D is uncertain. The CDR3 runs to 14 residues. V dropped 1 base and J dropped 5 bases, with 8 bases sitting between them. Per the germline V gene, CDR1 is SNHLY and CDR2 is FYNNEI. The CDR3 DNA is TGTGCCAGCAGTGAAGGGCCCCACAATGAAAAACTGTTTTTT. Protein sequence: CASSEGPHNEKLFF.

This sequence joins TRBV4-1 and TRBJ1-1; 7 nucleotides match TRBD1. The CDR3 has 15 amino acids. V gave up 1 base and J gave up 1 base; unmatched junction bases: 3. Germline-derived CDR1 and CDR2 are MGHRA and YSYEKL. Here the CDR3 reads CASSQAPGGNTEAFF. Here the CDR3 DNA reads TGCGCCAGCAGCCAAGCCCCAGGGGGGAACACTGAAGCTTTCTTT.

This clone was seen only once. The chain links TRBV9 to TRBJ1-4; possible D gene TRBD1, 5 bases. Trimming pared 4 bases from V and 5 bases from J, leaving 12 bases between. This CDR3 region has 14 residues. Germline CDR1 and CDR2: SGDLS and YYNGEE. The CDR3 DNA follows: TGTGCCAGCAGCCCCCGCCAGGGAAATGAAAAACTGTTTTTT. Its translation: CASSPRQGNEKLFF.

The chain employs TRBV5-1 and TRBJ2-1, with 8 bases that match TRBD1. J was trimmed by 4 bases and V by 0 bases; bases with no gene match: 3. From germline, CDR1 is SGHRS and CDR2 YFSETQ. The length of the CDR3 is 15 residues. CDR3 region: CASSLEGQAYNEQFF. DNA of the CDR3: TGCGCCAGCAGCTTGGAGGGACAGGCGTACAATGAGCAGTTCTTC.

The chain couples TRBV7-2 to TRBJ2-2; 7 bases fit TRBD2. The ends lost 3 bases at V and 5 bases at J; junction bases unmatched: 9. Germline CDR1 and CDR2: SGHTA and FQGNSA. This CDR3 has 16 residues. Here the CDR3 DNA reads TGTGCCAGCAGCTTCGCGTGGGGGAGGGGAACCGGGGAGCTGTTTTTT. Protein sequence: CASSFAWGRGTGELFF.

The rearrangement uses TRBV7-2 and TRBJ2-7; maybe TRBD2 (5 bases). The germline V gene has CDR1 SGHTA and CDR2 FQGNSA. V lost 2 bases to trimming and J lost 7 bases, with 15 bases between them. This CDR3 comprises 14 residues. The CDR3 sequence is CASSLRPLPGEQYF. CDR3 nucleotide sequence: TGTGCCAGCAGCTTAAGGCCCCTCCCGGGGGAGCAGTACTTC.

The rearrangement links TRBV5-1 to TRBJ2-3; 7 positions agree with TRBD2. Germline V CDR1 and CDR2: SGHRS, YFSETQ. V shed 1 base and J 3 bases; nucleotides not matched to a gene: 5. The CDR3 length is 15 residues. The CDR3 region has the DNA TGCGCCAGCAGCTTGACAGCGGGGCGGACAGATACGCAGTATTTT. It is translated as CASSLTAGRTDTQYF.